The 21 T cell receptor beta chains listed next were all sequenced from one sample in a study of blood T cell repertoires in COVID-19. Data came from immunoSEQ multiplex PCR; TCRdb stores just in-frame clones and leaves some out. The sample records roughly 95,000 clones, around 81% being singletons. Material: peripheral blood. These receptors all come from a man between 60 and 75 years old with acute or convalescent COVID-19.

The chain is built from TRBV5-4 and TRBJ2-3, with D hard to call. V dropped 0 bases and J dropped 6 bases, with 5 bases sitting between them. Per germline, CDR1 SGHNT and CDR2 YYREEE (reference sequence). The CDR3 covers 12 residues. The CDR3 is CASSLAFDTQYF. Written as DNA, the CDR3 is TGTGCCAGCAGCTTGGCGTTTGATACGCAGTATTTT.

The chain joins TRBV9 to TRBJ2-2; 7 positions match TRBD1. J gave up 4 bases and V 4 bases, and 7 bases lay outside the gene matches. The CDR3 totals 15 residues. Germline-derived CDR1 and CDR2 are SGDLS and YYNGEE. CDR3: CASSNRQGTTGELFF. In DNA form, the CDR3 reads TGTGCCAGCAGCAACCGACAGGGTACCACCGGGGAGCTGTTTTTT.

This chain uses TRBV11-3 with TRBJ1-3, with TRBD1 matching over 9 bases. The CDR3 length is 15 residues. V shed 4 bases and J 0 bases; nucleotides not matched to a gene: 1. Germline-derived CDR1 and CDR2 are SGHNT and YENEEA. The CDR3 protein is CASSWTGDSGNTIYF. For the CDR3, the DNA is TGTGCCAGCAGCTGGACAGGGGACTCTGGAAACACCATATATTTT.

The chain has TRBV18 and TRBJ2-4; the D gene is possibly TRBD2 (6 bases). CDR1 and CDR2 from the germline V gene are KGHSH and LQKENI. The CDR3 spans 19 residues. Trimming stripped 6 bases from V and 0 bases from J, with 24 bases between. CDR3 in DNA: TGTGCCAGCTCCCTATCACCGGGAGTTAGCCGATTAGCCAAAAACATTCAGTACTTC. Its translation is CASSLSPGVSRLAKNIQYF. The variable domain in full, completed from reference TRBV18 and TRBJ2-4, reads NAGVMQNPRHLVRRRGQEARLRCSPMKGHSHVYWYRQLPEEGLKFMVYLQKENIIDESGMPKERFSAEFPKEGPSILRIQQVVRGDSAAYFCASSLSPGVSRLAKNIQYFGAGTRLSVL.

The chain joins TRBV9 to TRBJ1-5; TRBD1 aligns across 8 bases. The CDR3 runs to 15 residues. V shed 3 bases, J shed 2 bases, and the junction held 4 bases outside the gene matches. CDR1 and CDR2 (germline): SGDLS, YYNGEE. The CDR3 loop is CASSAGQGGNQPQHF. The DNA for the CDR3 is TGTGCCAGCAGCGCAGGACAGGGTGGCAATCAGCCCCAGCATTTT. The entire variable domain, with the rest obtained from reference TRBV9 and TRBJ1-5, is as follows: DSGVTQTPKHLITATGQRVTLRCSPRSGDLSVYWYQQSLDQGLQFLIQYYNGEERAKGNILERFSAQQFPDLHSELNLSSLELGDSALYFCASSAGQGGNQPQHFGDGTRLSIL.

The rearrangement uses TRBV3-1 (or the pseudogene TRBV3-2) and TRBJ2-2; possibly TRBD1 for D (5 bases). The germline CDR1 and CDR2 sequences are LGHDT and YNNKEL (reference sequence). Trimming pared 4 bases from V and 6 bases from J, leaving 15 bases between. The CDR3 totals 15 residues. The CDR3 is CASSRQLTVAGELFF. CDR3 coding DNA: TGTGCCAGCAGCCGACAGCTGACTGTAGCCGGGGAGCTGTTTTTT.

The J gene is TRBJ2-5, the V gene TRBV24-1, with a tentative D call TRBD2 (5 bases). CDR1 is KGHDR and CDR2 is SFDVKD in the germline V gene. The length of the CDR3 is 15 residues. With 4 bases removed from V and 5 bases from J, the gap between germline ends came to 16 bases. Here the CDR3 DNA reads TGTGCCACCAGTGAAGAAGGAGGTTCGCAGGAGACCCAGTACTTC. Its translation: CATSEEGGSQETQYF.

This chain uses TRBV12-5 with TRBJ1-6, with D possibly TRBD1 on 5 matching bases. CDR1 is LGHNT, CDR2 FRNRAP, per germline. V was cut by 0 bases and J by 5 bases, with 17 bases left in between. The CDR3 spans 18 residues. In nucleotides, the CDR3 is TGTGCTAGTGGTTTGGTACTTGGGGCCGCGAAGGATAATTCACCCCTCCACTTT. This codes for CASGLVLGAAKDNSPLHF. The full variable domain, rest sourced from reference TRBV12-5 and TRBJ1-6, is DARVTQTPRHKVTEMGQEVTMRCQPILGHNTVFWYRQTMMQGLELLAYFRNRAPLDDSGMPKDRFSAEMPDATLATLKIQPSEPRDSAVYFCASGLVLGAAKDNSPLHFGNGTRLTVT.

The chain is built from TRBV7-9 and TRBJ1-1, with TRBD1 matching over 7 bases. The CDR3 runs 14 residues. Germline-derived CDR1 and CDR2 are SEHNR and FQNEAQ (reference sequence). Trimming took 4 bases from V and 1 from J; bases not matched to a gene: 3. The CDR3 sequence is CASSSGTANTEAFF. The CDR3 bases are TGTGCCAGCAGCTCCGGGACAGCGAACACTGAAGCTTTCTTT.

The chain links TRBV5-6 to TRBJ2-4; 8 bases line up with TRBD2. CDR1 SGHDT and CDR2 YYEEEE come from the germline V gene. The CDR3 runs 16 residues. The junction had 13 bases not matched to a gene; V was cut back by 4 bases and J by 7 bases. The CDR3 DNA reads as TGTGCCAGCAGCGCCCTGTCCGGGAGGGCCCGGAACATTCAGTACTTC. This encodes CASSALSGRARNIQYF.

The chain carries TRBV11-2 and TRBJ2-1; 12 positions match TRBD2. Germline loops: CDR1 SGHAT, CDR2 FQNNGV. With 5 bases clipped from V and 6 bases from J, the junction kept 5 bases outside the gene matches. The CDR3 totals 15 residues. CDR3 region: CASSLTSGGTNEQFF. For the CDR3, the DNA is TGTGCCAGCAGCCTAACTAGCGGGGGGACCAATGAGCAGTTCTTC.

The chain uses TRBV10-1 and TRBJ1-5; possible D gene TRBD1, 5 bases. Trimming took off 3 bases at V and 7 bases at J, with 10 bases between the two ends. The germline V gene encodes CDR1 WNHNN and CDR2 SYGVQD (reference sequence). This CDR3 is 13 amino acids long. The CDR3 is CASSEGEWQPQHF. CDR3 nucleotide sequence: TGCGCCAGCAGTGAAGGGGAATGGCAGCCCCAGCATTTT.

This clone has at least ten counts. The chain couples TRBV15 to TRBJ1-5; D possibly corresponds to TRBD1 (5 bases). V was cut by 4 bases and J by 4 bases, with 11 bases left in between. The length of the CDR3 is 14 residues. CDR1 and CDR2 (germline): LNHNV, YYDKDF (reference sequence). The DNA of the CDR3 is TGTGCCACCAGCATACACCAGGGAAATCAGCCCCAGCATTTT. It yields the protein CATSIHQGNQPQHF.

The V gene is TRBV7-8, the J gene TRBJ2-1; no clear D. The CDR3 is made up of 16 amino acids. Germline V gives CDR1 SGHVS, CDR2 FQNEAQ. The ends were cut back, 2 bases at V and 0 bases at J, with 11 bases in the middle. For the CDR3, the DNA is TGTGCCAGCAGCTTAAGCCCGGGTAGCTCCTACAATGAGCAGTTCTTC. Encoded protein: CASSLSPGSSYNEQFF.

The rearrangement uses TRBV20-1 and TRBJ2-1; D is perhaps TRBD2 (6 bases). The CDR3 length is 15 residues. V shed 3 bases and J shed 7 bases, with 19 bases lying between them. Germline lookup yields CDR1 DFQATT and CDR2 SNEGSKA (reference sequence). The CDR3 sequence is CSASSSGRRANEQFF. As DNA, the CDR3 is TGCAGTGCTAGTTCAAGTGGGAGGCGAGCTAATGAGCAGTTCTTC.

This clone was counted a few times. This chain joins TRBV6-5 and TRBJ2-7; D possibly corresponds to TRBD2 (7 bases). The ends were cut back, 6 bases at V and 5 bases at J, with 17 bases in the middle. The length of the CDR3 is 14 residues. The germline V gene encodes CDR1 MNHEY and CDR2 SVGAGI. The CDR3: CASRPSGGQNEQYF. The CDR3 DNA reads as TGTGCCAGCAGGCCCTCGGGGGGCCAAAACGAGCAGTACTTC.

The chain is built from TRBV10-3 and TRBJ2-3; 9 nucleotides match TRBD2. CDR1 and CDR2 from the germline V gene are ENHRY and SYGVKD. With V trimmed by 10 bases and J by 2 bases, 4 bases remained unmatched. This CDR3 is built from 13 residues. DNA of the CDR3: TGTGCCACGGCTAGCGGGGACACAGATACGCAGTATTTT. Translating gives CATASGDTDTQYF.

By share of the sample, this clone is medium-sized. The same CDR3 can be traced to other DNA sequences in this sample. This chain joins TRBV27 and TRBJ1-1; tentatively, D is TRBD1 (6 bases). The V gene lost 2 bases and the J gene lost 1 base, with 11 bases spanning the gap. Germline-derived CDR1 and CDR2 are MNHEY and SMNVEV (reference sequence). This CDR3 contains 15 residues. Here the CDR3 DNA reads TGTGCCAGCAGTTTAAGGTCCAGGGGGAACACTGAAGCTTTCTTT. This encodes CASSLRSRGNTEAFF.

The chain links TRBV19 to TRBJ2-6; D gene uncertain. The CDR3 has 13 amino acids. The V end was cut by 8 bases, the J end by 3 bases, with 8 bases between. Germline CDR1 is LNHDA and CDR2 is SQIVND (reference sequence). The CDR3 reads CASGESGANVLTF. The CDR3 nucleotides read TGTGCCAGTGGAGAAAGTGGGGCCAACGTCCTGACTTTC.

The chain combines TRBV19 with TRBJ2-1; D ambiguous. Trimming cost V 5 bases and J 8 bases, with 10 bases left between them. Per germline, CDR1 LNHDA and CDR2 SQIVND (reference sequence). This CDR3 has 12 amino acids. The CDR3 sequence is CASSVRGDEQFF. The DNA for the CDR3 is TGTGCCAGTAGTGTTAGAGGTGATGAGCAGTTCTTC.

The V call is TRBV27, the J call TRBJ1-2; D ambiguous. V shed 5 bases and J shed 0 bases, with 13 bases lying between them. The V gene's germline CDR1 is MNHEY and CDR2 SMNVEV (reference sequence). The CDR3 consists of 15 residues. CDR3 nucleotide sequence: TGTGCCAGCAGTAGCCCGGCGGGCCCTAACTATGGCTACACCTTC. Amino acids: CASSSPAGPNYGYTF.